What follows are 26 T cell receptor beta chains derived from one specimen sequenced in a study of CD8 T cells in ankylosing spondylitis. The study, taken as a whole, reports: The study identified a TCR beta motif of fewer than 10 highly homologous variants that appeared characteristic of ankylosing spondylitis blood.

TCRdb analysed the 5' RACE reads with MiXCR anew, one entry per CDR3 protein. The table lists 700,000 to 850,000 distinct CDR3 sequences, about 10% of them singletons, with approximately 0.46% in the top ten. These receptors are not linked to any known antigen. Material: blood, either unsorted or a sorted T cell fraction (not recorded which). All receptors derive from a male donor with ankylosing spondylitis.

The CDR3 is CASSWDRPLYGYTF. In nucleotides, the CDR3 is TGTGCCAGCAGTTGGGACAGACCCCTATATGGCTACACCTTC. The gene calls are TRBV28 and TRBJ1-2; 7 bases line up with TRBD1. The CDR3 length is 14 residues. With 4 bases clipped from V and 5 bases from J, the junction kept 7 bases outside the gene matches. Per germline, CDR1 MDHEN and CDR2 SYDVKM.

This clonotype has more than one count but fewer than ten. V and J are TRBV4-3 and TRBJ1-3, with D possibly TRBD1 on 5 matching bases. Trimming pared 3 bases from V and 2 bases from J, leaving 11 bases between. The CDR3 is made up of 15 amino acids. The germline CDR1 and CDR2 sequences are LGHNA and YSLEER. The CDR3 protein is CASSQGPMTGNTIYF. The CDR3 nucleotides are TGCGCCAGCAGCCAGGGGCCTATGACTGGAAACACCATATATTTT.

The chain has TRBV20-1 and TRBJ2-1; D remains unclear. Trimming pared 4 bases from V and 5 bases from J, leaving 21 bases between. This CDR3 comprises 16 residues. CDR1 and CDR2 (germline): DFQATT, SNEGSKA (reference sequence). The CDR3 sequence: CSATRVLLSVNNEQFF. CDR3 nucleotide sequence: TGCAGTGCTACCCGAGTCTTATTAAGCGTCAACAATGAGCAGTTCTTC.

This clonotype was recorded a few times. The chain employs TRBV5-4 and TRBJ2-7; 10 positions agree with TRBD2. CDR1 SGHNT and CDR2 YYREEE come from the germline V gene (reference sequence). V shed 5 bases and J 2 bases; nucleotides not matched to a gene: 7. This CDR3 has 15 residues. In nucleotides, the CDR3 is TGTGCCAGCAGACAGGGAGCGGGGGGGCCCTACGAGCAGTACTTC. Protein sequence: CASRQGAGGPYEQYF.

This clonotype has just one count. The CDR3 bases are TGTGCCAGCAGCTTATGGAGACACTTGAACACCGGGGAGCTGTTTTTT. This sequence encodes CASSLWRHLNTGELFF. This rearrangement joins TRBV11-2 to TRBJ2-2; D not resolved. This CDR3 contains 16 residues. The ends were cut back, 2 bases at V and 1 base at J, with 11 bases in the middle. CDR1 and CDR2 (germline): SGHAT, FQNNGV.

This chain uses TRBV18 with TRBJ2-1; D is unresolved. V lost 2 bases to trimming and J lost 3 bases, with 8 bases between them. The CDR3 has 14 amino acids. CDR1 is KGHSH, CDR2 LQKENI, per germline. CDR3 in amino acids: CASSPDGIYNEQFF. CDR3 nucleotides: TGTGCCAGCTCACCAGACGGAATCTACAATGAGCAGTTCTTC.

This clonotype was detected a few times. The rearrangement uses TRBV12-3 or TRBV12-4 and TRBJ2-5; TRBD1 is a possible D gene (5 bases). Trimming removed 2 bases from V and 7 bases from J, with 14 bases in between. The CDR3 covers 14 residues. The chain's CDR3 is CASSLKGREVTQYF. For the CDR3, the DNA is TGTGCCAGCAGTTTAAAAGGCAGGGAAGTGACCCAGTACTTC.

This clonotype was recorded many times. CDR3 nucleotides: TGCGCCAGCAGCCAAGATGGAACAGGGGTCAATGAGCAGTTCTTC. Protein product: CASSQDGTGVNEQFF. The V gene is TRBV4-1, the J gene TRBJ2-1, with 7 positions matching TRBD1. The length of the CDR3 is 15 residues. The ends lost 0 bases at V and 6 bases at J; junction bases unmatched: 5. Germline assignment: CDR1 MGHRA and CDR2 YSYEKL.

This clonotype was recorded a few times. The chain couples TRBV5-4 to TRBJ2-2; D assignment may be TRBD1 or TRBD2 (5 bases each). CDR3 size: 13 residues. CDR1 is SGHNT, CDR2 YYREEE, per germline (reference sequence). V lost 7 bases to trimming and J lost 0 bases, with 7 bases between them. CDR3 in DNA: TGTGCCAGCGGGACCTCGAACACCGGGGAGCTGTTTTTT. This sequence encodes CASGTSNTGELFF.

This clonotype turned up a few times. This chain links TRBV6-5 with TRBJ2-7, with 7 bases fitting TRBD2. This CDR3 contains 14 residues. Losses at the gene ends were 8 bases for V and 4 bases for J; bases not matched to a gene: 11. In germline, CDR1 is MNHEY, CDR2 SVGAGI. This CDR3 is CASGLGGGSYEQYF. The CDR3 coding sequence is TGTGCCAGCGGTTTGGGGGGAGGGAGTTACGAGCAGTACTTC.

V and J are TRBV18 and TRBJ1-5; D unclear. V was shortened by 2 bases and J by 7 bases, with 9 bases between the two germline ends. This CDR3 has 13 amino acids. Looked up from germline, CDR1 is KGHSH and CDR2 is LQKENI. CDR3 nucleotide sequence: TGTGCCAGCTCACCAAGAGAAAACCAGCCCCAGCATTTT. Translating gives CASSPRENQPQHF.

This clonotype was observed a handful of times. The chain uses TRBV7-9 and TRBJ1-1; D unresolved. Trimming pared 1 base from V and 4 bases from J, leaving 10 bases between. CDR1 and CDR2 (germline): SEHNR, FQNEAQ (reference sequence). The CDR3 sequence is 14 residues long. The CDR3 loop reads CASSLEIGSTEAFF. CDR3 DNA sequence: TGTGCCAGCAGCTTAGAGATAGGGAGCACTGAAGCTTTCTTT.

Ten or more counts support this clonotype. J is TRBJ2-3 and V is TRBV12-3 or TRBV12-4; no definite D call. The CDR3 consists of 12 residues. Trimming took off 4 bases at V and 11 bases at J, with 13 bases between the two ends. CDR3 nucleotides: TGTGCCAGCAGTTCCCTACTATACGAGCAGTATTTT. This codes for CASSSLLYEQYF.

The genes are TRBV11-1 and TRBJ2-6, with unresolved D. The CDR3 has 18 residues. V dropped 0 bases and J dropped 2 bases, with 14 bases sitting between them. Germline CDR1 SGHAT, CDR2 FQDESV (reference sequence). Here the CDR3 reads CASSLALLGRPGANVLTF. The CDR3 coding sequence is TGTGCCAGCAGCTTAGCCCTTTTGGGCAGGCCTGGGGCCAACGTCCTGACTTTC.

This clonotype was detected only a few times. The chain employs TRBV7-6 and TRBJ1-1; D is uncertain. The CDR3 contains 18 residues. Germline loops: CDR1 SGHVS, CDR2 FNYEAQ. V lost 1 base, J lost 3 bases, and 21 bases lay in between. The DNA for the CDR3 is TGTGCCAGCAGCTTAGGTCTCCGGGCAAGAGTAAAGCACACTGAAGCTTTCTTT. Translating it yields CASSLGLRARVKHTEAFF.

This clonotype was counted ten times or more. The rearrangement uses TRBV6-5 and TRBJ2-7; D possibly matches TRBD1 or TRBD2 (6 bases each). Trimming took 4 bases from V and 3 from J, leaving 13 bases between them. This CDR3 region has 14 residues. In germline, CDR1 is MNHEY, CDR2 SVGAGI. The chain's CDR3 is CASSLDSGLYEQYF. The DNA of the CDR3 is TGTGCCAGCAGTTTGGACAGCGGGCTCTACGAGCAGTACTTC.

Many counts were recorded for this clonotype. For the CDR3, the DNA is TGCGCCAGCAGCTACCGACAGGGGGCGGGCACTGAAGCTTTCTTT. Its translation is CASSYRQGAGTEAFF. The V and J genes are TRBV5-1 and TRBJ1-1; 10 bases map to TRBD1. V dropped 3 bases and J dropped 4; count of bases not matched to a gene: 6. The V gene's germline CDR1 is SGHRS and CDR2 YFSETQ. CDR3 size: 15 residues. The variable domain in full, with the rest retrieved from reference TRBV5-1 and TRBJ1-1, is KAGVTQTPRYLIKTRGQQVTLSCSPISGHRSVSWYQQTPGQGLQFLFEYFSETQRNKGNFPGRFSGRQFSNSRSEMNVSTLELGDSALYLCASSYRQGAGTEAFFGQGTRLTVV.

This clonotype was counted ten times or more. J is TRBJ2-1 and V is TRBV7-2; 10 bases are a match to TRBD2. Trimming at V came to 4 bases and at J to 5 bases, leaving 5 bases not matched to a gene. From germline, CDR1 is SGHTA and CDR2 FQGNSA. This CDR3 is built from 15 residues. This CDR3 is CASSSRLAGDNEQFF. Here the CDR3 DNA reads TGTGCCAGCAGCTCCCGTCTAGCGGGAGACAATGAGCAGTTCTTC.

This clonotype came up a few times. The V call is TRBV9, the J call TRBJ2-7; 9 bases are a match to TRBD2. V trimming: 0 bases; J trimming: 3 bases; junction bases outside the gene matches: 4. The CDR3 is 15 amino acids. The germline gives CDR1 SGDLS, CDR2 YYNGEE. CDR3 DNA sequence: TGTGCCAGCAGCGTAGACCCTAGCGGGGACTACGAGCAGTACTTC. This translates into CASSVDPSGDYEQYF. Variable domain in full (rest from reference TRBV9 and TRBJ2-7): DSGVTQTPKHLITATGQRVTLRCSPRSGDLSVYWYQQSLDQGLQFLIQYYNGEERAKGNILERFSAQQFPDLHSELNLSSLELGDSALYFCASSVDPSGDYEQYFGPGTRLTVT.

The chain recombines TRBV13 with TRBJ2-1; 9 bases map to TRBD2. This CDR3 spans 16 amino acids. Germline CDR1 PRHDT, CDR2 FYEKMQ (reference sequence). Trimming removed 5 bases from V and 6 bases from J; junction bases left unmatched: 11. Written as DNA, the CDR3 is TGTGCCAGCAGCATATCCGGGACTAGCTCCCGCAATGAGCAGTTCTTC. This codes for CASSISGTSSRNEQFF.

This clonotype was detected a few times. The chain couples TRBV5-6 to TRBJ1-1; tentative D call: TRBD1 (5 bases). The CDR3 length is 15 residues. CDR1 is SGHDT and CDR2 is YYEEEE in the germline V gene. V lost 0 bases and J lost 5, with 14 bases in between. This CDR3 reads CASSLDPRGGTEAFF. DNA of the CDR3: TGTGCCAGCAGCTTGGACCCGAGGGGAGGGACTGAAGCTTTCTTT.

The genes are TRBV20-1 and TRBJ2-5; TRBD2 aligns across 8 bases. The CDR3 is 13 amino acids. Germline CDR1 reads DFQATT; CDR2 reads SNEGSKA (reference sequence). V shed 7 bases and J 4 bases; nucleotides not matched to a gene: 8. The CDR3 coding sequence is TGCAGTGGACTCGGGAGGGCGGGAGAGACCCAGTACTTC. Its translation: CSGLGRAGETQYF.

This clonotype was recorded many times. The V call is TRBV29-1, the J call TRBJ2-3; no clear D gene. The V end was cut by 1 base, the J end by 2 bases, with 7 bases between. Germline V gene sequence: CDR1 SQVTM, CDR2 ANQGSEA. There are 13 residues in the CDR3. CDR3 loop: CSVEVGDTDTQYF. In nucleotides, the CDR3 is TGCAGCGTTGAAGTTGGGGACACAGATACGCAGTATTTT.

In its sample, this clonotype was seen a few times. The J gene is TRBJ2-1, the V gene TRBV6-5; 8 positions match TRBD2. The CDR3 is made up of 18 amino acids. Germline V lookup: CDR1 MNHEY, CDR2 SVGAGI. The J segment lost 1 base and the V segment lost 2 bases, leaving 10 bases of the junction unmatched. CDR3 protein: CASSYEGGLAMSYNEQFF. The CDR3, as DNA: TGTGCCAGCAGTTACGAGGGCGGACTAGCAATGTCCTACAATGAGCAGTTCTTC.

This chain uses TRBV20-1 with TRBJ2-2, with D unclear. CDR1 and CDR2 from the germline V gene are DFQATT and SNEGSKA (reference sequence). The V gene lost 0 bases and the J gene lost 4 bases, with 6 bases spanning the gap. The CDR3 has 13 residues. In nucleotides, the CDR3 is TGCAGTGCTAGAGAGTGGGGCACCGGGGAGCTGTTTTTT. It translates to CSAREWGTGELFF.

This clonotype has more than one count but fewer than ten. The V gene is TRBV5-6, the J gene TRBJ2-3; possibly TRBD1 for D (6 bases). In germline, CDR1 is SGHDT, CDR2 YYEEEE. This CDR3 comprises 14 residues. Trimming took off 5 bases at V and 2 bases at J, with 12 bases between the two ends. This CDR3 reads CASRKDRPTDTQYF. The CDR3 region has the DNA TGTGCCAGCAGAAAGGACAGACCCACAGATACGCAGTATTTT.